What follows are 7 T cell receptor beta chains derived from one specimen sequenced in a study of shared clonotypes between healthy human individuals. Naive CD8 cells were CD45RO-negative, positively selected for CCR7, excluding terminally differentiated effector memory CD45RA+ cells. Some clones are missing from TCRdb's copy, which holds only in-frame ones; the method was immunoSEQ multiplex PCR. The table includes about 2 million clones, approximately 95% detected once. The sample was naive CD8+ T cells sorted from blood. These receptors were collected from a man aged 18 to 29 in good health.

The chain employs TRBV11-2 and TRBJ2-2; D ambiguous. The germline V gene has CDR1 SGHAT and CDR2 FQNNGV. Deletions cut 5 bases from V and 7 bases from J, with 2 bases between. CDR3 length: 10 residues. The CDR3 DNA reads TGTGCCAGCAGCATCGGGGAGCTGTTTTTT. It yields the protein CASSIGELFF.

This clone was recorded only once. This chain joins TRBV4-1 and TRBJ2-5; D gene ambiguous. V was shortened by 4 bases and J by 5 bases, with 14 bases between the two germline ends. The CDR3 sequence is 14 residues long. Germline V gene data show CDR1 as MGHRA and CDR2 as YSYEKL. CDR3 sequence reads: CASSPRSVGETQYF. The DNA for the CDR3 is TGCGCCAGCAGCCCACGGTCAGTGGGGGAGACCCAGTACTTC.

This chain links TRBV9 with TRBJ2-5; 7 bases align to TRBD1. The CDR3 is 18 amino acids. V was pared by 0 bases and J by 2 bases, with 13 bases of the junction left unmatched. Germline V gene data show CDR1 as SGDLS and CDR2 as YYNGEE. CDR3 sequence (DNA): TGTGCCAGCAGCGTAGACCCCTCCGCCTACAGGGGACAAGAGACCCAGTACTTC. This codes for CASSVDPSAYRGQETQYF.

The genes are TRBV5-6 and TRBJ2-7; possibly TRBD2 for D (6 bases). Germline assignment: CDR1 SGHDT and CDR2 YYEEEE. The CDR3 is made up of 17 amino acids. The V and J ends lost 4 bases and 0 bases respectively, with 20 bases between them. The CDR3 reads CASSPGLGSGASYEQYF. The CDR3 bases are TGTGCCAGCAGCCCGGGTTTGGGTAGCGGCGCCTCCTACGAGCAGTACTTC.

This clone was seen just once. The chain links TRBV6-1 to TRBJ2-7; TRBD1 aligns across 7 bases. V shed 4 bases and J 4 bases; nucleotides not matched to a gene: 4. The CDR3 has 13 amino acids. In germline, CDR1 is MNHNS, CDR2 SASEGT. The DNA of the CDR3 is TGTGCCAGCAGTGTAGGGGGCGAGTACGAGCAGTACTTC. Protein product: CASSVGGEYEQYF.

The chain is built from TRBV14 and TRBJ1-3, with unresolved D. The length of the CDR3 is 18 residues. In germline, CDR1 is SGHDN, CDR2 FVKESK. V was pared by 1 base and J by 2 bases, with 18 bases between. This CDR3 is CASSQAFRIDRPGNTIYF. In nucleotides, the CDR3 is TGTGCCAGCAGCCAAGCATTCCGAATCGACCGTCCTGGAAACACCATATATTTT.

V gene TRBV5-1 combines with J gene TRBJ2-6, with 9 bases that match TRBD1. This CDR3 is built from 16 residues. The germline CDR1 and CDR2 sequences are SGHRS and YFSETQ. Germline trimming cut 2 bases from V and 12 bases from J; bases unmatched to any gene: 12. CDR3 amino acids: CASSFGTGFPEVVLTF. In DNA, the CDR3 is TGCGCCAGCAGCTTCGGGACAGGGTTCCCGGAGGTCGTCCTGACTTTC.